This T cell receptor (beta chain) was obtained from a study of T cell repertoires in breast cancer. Overall study: Controls were nine healthy donors.

Study findings and constraints: This emulsion RT-PCR profile was considered qualitative rather than quantitative. Antigen-based selection and expansion was suggested by diverse encodings of shared TCRs.

On this clonotype: Antigen specificity is unknown. A much larger clone differs from this one at a single base, so this may be a read error.

During the second nested PCR, blocking oligonucleotides suppressed genes that were not paired. TCRdb recomputed calls from the emulsion pairing reads with MiXCR, one row per CDR3 protein. The sample contains about 40,000 distinct CDR3 sequences, over 40% of which appear only once. An expanded emulsion RT-PCR with primers for all TCR V genes paired CD8+ T cell chains. This CDR3 has 15 amino acids. V dropped 5 bases and J dropped 7 bases, with 20 bases sitting between them. Germline V gene sequence: CDR1 MNHEY, CDR2 SMNVEV (reference sequence). The sequencing input was CD8+ T cells. The chain links TRBV27 to TRBJ1-1, with a possible D match to TRBD1 (6 bases). The receptor was isolated from a pool of human donors with breast cancer or a healthy control (not recorded which). CDR3 sequence (DNA): TGTGCCAGCAGTCTCGGAAGAGGGGGAGCCGATGAAGCTTTCTTT. Translation gives CASSLGRGGADEAFF.